The 17 T cell receptor beta chains below were found in one sample sequenced in a study of T cell responses to AZD1222 COVID-19 vaccine. Method: immunoSEQ multiplex PCR; TCRdb's copy keeps in-frame clones and lacks some. The sample has 150,000 to 160,000 clones; about nine tenths are singletons. The sequences come from peripheral blood, collected on day 0 of AZD1222 vaccination. These receptors came from an adult in good health.

The CDR3: CATSDDRGNEAFF. The CDR3 DNA reads as TGTGCCACCAGCGATGACAGGGGGAATGAAGCTTTCTTT. The V gene is TRBV24-1, the J gene TRBJ1-1, with TRBD1 matching 9 bases. This CDR3 is built from 13 residues. Trimming at V came to 7 bases and at J to 7 bases, leaving 6 bases not matched to a gene. Looked up from germline, CDR1 is KGHDR and CDR2 is SFDVKD.

This sequence joins TRBV27 and TRBJ2-7; 13 nucleotides line up with TRBD2. The CDR3 loop spans 17 amino acids. The V and J ends lost 4 bases and 3 bases, in that order; junction bases with no gene match: 9. Germline V gene sequence: CDR1 MNHEY, CDR2 SMNVEV (reference sequence). CDR3 sequence reads: CASSSWTSGSVDYEQYF. DNA of the CDR3: TGTGCCAGCAGTTCCTGGACTAGCGGGAGTGTAGACTACGAGCAGTACTTC.

The CDR3 protein is CASSQDLGMNGYTF. The CDR3 coding sequence is TGCGCCAGCAGCCAAGATCTCGGGATGAATGGCTACACCTTC. V gene TRBV4-1 combines with J gene TRBJ1-2; the D is unclear. CDR3 length equals 14 residues. V was cut by 0 bases and J by 6 bases, with 11 bases left in between. Germline CDR1 reads MGHRA; CDR2 reads YSYEKL.

The V gene is TRBV5-6, the J gene TRBJ1-1; D not certain. V lost 2 bases and J lost 0, with 11 bases in between. The germline V gene has CDR1 SGHDT and CDR2 YYEEEE. This CDR3 comprises 15 residues. In DNA form, the CDR3 reads TGTGCCAGCAGCTTAAAGGGTCTAATGAACACTGAAGCTTTCTTT. Protein sequence: CASSLKGLMNTEAFF.

This clone has only one observation. The chain links TRBV9 to TRBJ2-5; no firm D call. The CDR3 runs to 13 residues. Germline V gives CDR1 SGDLS, CDR2 YYNGEE. Trimming pared 4 bases from V and 5 bases from J, leaving 12 bases between. CDR3: CASSPHLRETQYF. The CDR3 coding sequence is TGTGCCAGCAGCCCTCACCTTCGGGAGACCCAGTACTTC.

This chain links TRBV20-1 with TRBJ2-3, with D unclear. Germline CDR1 DFQATT, CDR2 SNEGSKA (reference sequence). The CDR3 contains 11 residues. Between the trimmed V and J ends, which lost 0 bases and 6 bases, there was a span of 4 bases. The chain's CDR3 is CSARDQDTQYF. DNA of the CDR3: TGCAGTGCTAGAGACCAGGATACGCAGTATTTT.

This clone occurred once. The chain joins TRBV7-6 to TRBJ2-6; weak D call: TRBD1 (6 bases). The CDR3 is 19 amino acids. Trimming shortened V by 1 base and J by 1 base, and 17 bases separated the two germline ends. The germline V gene encodes CDR1 SGHVS and CDR2 FNYEAQ. The chain's CDR3 is CASSLGTVSLLSGANVLTF. Written as DNA, the CDR3 is TGTGCCAGCAGCTTAGGGACAGTAAGCTTATTGTCTGGGGCCAACGTCCTGACTTTC.

The chain combines TRBV19 with TRBJ2-2; the D gene is possibly TRBD2 (6 bases). There are 18 residues in the CDR3. V lost 4 bases and J 1 base, leaving 19 bases between the germline ends. CDR1 is LNHDA, CDR2 SQIVND, per germline (reference sequence). Written as DNA, the CDR3 is TGTGCCAGTAGTACCCGACTAGTTAGTCGGATGAACACCGGGGAGCTGTTTTTT. It codes for CASSTRLVSRMNTGELFF.

The rearrangement joins TRBV5-1 to TRBJ1-1; D is possibly TRBD1 (5 bases). Germline V gives CDR1 SGHRS, CDR2 YFSETQ. V lost 6 bases and J lost 3, with 15 bases in between. This CDR3 comprises 14 residues. The CDR3 spells CASTSGGWDTEAFF. DNA of the CDR3: TGCGCCAGCACCTCTGGGGGATGGGACACTGAAGCTTTCTTT. Full variable domain (rest looked up from reference TRBV5-1 and TRBJ1-1): KAGVTQTPRYLIKTRGQQVTLSCSPISGHRSVSWYQQTPGQGLQFLFEYFSETQRNKGNFPGRFSGRQFSNSRSEMNVSTLELGDSALYLCASTSGGWDTEAFFGQGTRLTVV.

This rearrangement joins TRBV27 to TRBJ2-1; perhaps TRBD2 as D (6 bases). From germline, CDR1 is MNHEY and CDR2 SMNVEV (reference sequence). CDR3 length: 14 residues. Trimming left V 5 bases short and J 0 bases short, with 8 bases between. Written as DNA, the CDR3 is TGTGCCAGCAGTGGGACTGGCTCCTACAATGAGCAGTTCTTC. It encodes CASSGTGSYNEQFF.

The chain carries TRBV24-1 and TRBJ1-5; D is unclear. Trimming removed 3 bases from V and 0 bases from J, with 5 bases in between. Germline values: CDR1 KGHDR, CDR2 SFDVKD. The CDR3 totals 14 residues. CDR3 residues: CATSDDHSNQPQHF. CDR3 nucleotide sequence: TGTGCCACCAGTGATGACCATAGCAATCAGCCCCAGCATTTT.

The V and J genes are TRBV24-1 and TRBJ2-7; 10 nucleotides line up with TRBD2. V lost 9 bases to trimming and J lost 3 bases; unmatched junction nucleotides: 1. This CDR3 spans 12 amino acids. Germline CDR1 reads KGHDR; CDR2 reads SFDVKD. The CDR3 reads CATSSGSYEQYF. Written as DNA, the CDR3 is TGTGCCACCTCTAGCGGGAGCTACGAGCAGTACTTC.

This clone was seen once. This sequence joins TRBV2 and TRBJ1-4, with TRBD1 identical over 8 bases. The germline CDR1 and CDR2 sequences are SNHLY and FYNNEI. This CDR3 is 14 amino acids long. Germline trimming cut 4 bases from V and 5 bases from J; bases unmatched to any gene: 3. CDR3 sequence: CASSAGTGNEKLFF. The DNA of the CDR3 is TGTGCCAGCAGTGCCGGGACAGGAAATGAAAAACTGTTTTTT.

V is TRBV6-2 or TRBV6-3 and J is TRBJ1-2, with D hard to call. Germline CDR1 is MNHEY and CDR2 is SVGEGT. V was pared by 4 bases and J by 8 bases, with 8 bases between. The CDR3 loop spans 11 amino acids. CDR3 nucleotides: TGTGCCAGCAGTTTGGGGTACGGCTACACCTTC. Residues: CASSLGYGYTF.

V usage is TRBV19 and J usage is TRBJ1-3; D call uncertain. This CDR3 is 15 amino acids long. V lost 6 bases, J lost 0 bases, and 12 bases lay in between. Looked up from germline, CDR1 is LNHDA and CDR2 is SQIVND (reference sequence). The CDR3 here is CASRTSVNSGNTIYF. The CDR3 coding sequence is TGTGCCAGTAGGACATCAGTGAACTCTGGAAACACCATATATTTT.

The chain carries TRBV28 and TRBJ2-7, with D unresolved. Deletions cut 3 bases from V and 0 bases from J, with 15 bases between. The length of the CDR3 is 16 residues. Per germline, CDR1 MDHEN and CDR2 SYDVKM. The CDR3 DNA is TGTGCCAGCAGTTTCGAGAATACACTTAACTCCTACGAGCAGTACTTC. Its protein is CASSFENTLNSYEQYF.

This clone was observed once. V usage is TRBV27 and J usage is TRBJ2-1, with 8 bases matching TRBD1. Germline V gene lookup returns CDR1 MNHEY and CDR2 SMNVEV (reference sequence). This CDR3 has 13 residues. J gave up 5 bases and V 9 bases, and 6 bases lay outside the gene matches. CDR3 DNA: TGTGCCAGTACAGGGGGAAGGGACAATGAGCAGTTCTTC. Residues: CASTGGRDNEQFF.